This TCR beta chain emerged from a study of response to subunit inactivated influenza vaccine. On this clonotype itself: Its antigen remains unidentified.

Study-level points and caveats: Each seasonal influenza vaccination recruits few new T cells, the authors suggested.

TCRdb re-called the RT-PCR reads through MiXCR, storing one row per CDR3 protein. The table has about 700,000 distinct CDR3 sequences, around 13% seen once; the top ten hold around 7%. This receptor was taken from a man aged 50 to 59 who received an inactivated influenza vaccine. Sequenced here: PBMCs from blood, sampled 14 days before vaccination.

CDR3 in amino acids: CASSVDSHNEQFF. The DNA for the CDR3 is TGTGCCAGCAGTGTCGACAGCCACAATGAGCAGTTCTTC. The rearrangement uses TRBV12-3 or TRBV12-4 and TRBJ2-1, with a possible D match to TRBD1 (5 bases). The ends were cut back, 5 bases at V and 5 bases at J, with 10 bases in the middle. The CDR3 totals 13 residues.